Detailed here is one T cell receptor beta chain. Its cognate antigen is unknown. It was about 190 ng DNA, 33,000 or so T cell genomes, that sorted-subset replicate PCRs used. Authors' analysis steps: ImmunoSEQ yielded junction-only sequences lacking quality scores, so filtering differed. Assay: immunoSEQ multiplex PCR; the TCRdb copy retains only in-frame clones and omits some. That table is the source of V, J and clone size, and D and trimming were worked out from the DNA. The repertoire holds millions of clones, with 85% to 95% as singletons. This sample was included in a study of shared clonotypes between healthy human individuals. Findings and caveats of the study: Sequencing depth was predicted to influence how clonotypes are shared among donors. Naive CD4 clonotypes overlapped across a few donors at approximately 5.3%.

The receptor's source is a man younger than 30 in good health. What was sequenced was naive CD4+ T cells sorted from blood. Subset here: CD45RA+ positively selected.

This chain's CDR3 is CAWIDTGELFF. CDR3 DNA: TGTGCCTGGATCGACACCGGGGAGCTGTTTTTT. This sequence joins TRBV30 and TRBJ2-2; no reliable D call. Looked up from germline, CDR1 is GTSNPN and CDR2 is SVGIG (reference sequence). This CDR3 region has 11 residues. V gave up 4 bases and J gave up 3 bases, with 3 bases separating them.